This entry describes one T cell receptor (beta chain). The data were taken from a study of blood T cell repertoires in COVID-19. Turning to the study itself: The analysed material was cDNA or gDNA that came from T cells, B-cell-depleted T cells, or PBMCs.

V was pared by 2 bases and J by 5 bases, with 12 bases between. This CDR3 is 13 amino acids long. The germline V gene has CDR1 GTSNPN and CDR2 SVGIG (reference sequence). Clones were sequenced by immunoSEQ multiplex PCR, and TCRdb holds only the in-frame ones, with some missing. The sample consists of 350,000 to 450,000 clones, 80% to 90% of them appearing once. The Seattle patients, enrolled during active infection, were followed longitudinally. The chain joins TRBV30 to TRBJ1-2; D is perhaps TRBD1 (5 bases). The receptor was isolated from a woman aged 55-70 years with COVID-19, enrolled during active disease. Sequencing was performed on peripheral blood. The CDR3 is CAWSLMGRYGYTF. The CDR3 DNA reads TGTGCCTGGAGTCTAATGGGGCGGTATGGCTACACCTTC.